This is a list of T cell receptor beta chains from one sample in a study of blood T cell repertoires in COVID-19. Profiling relied on immunoSEQ multiplex PCR, and the TCRdb table lists in-frame clones only, not all of them. The sample contains 200,000 or so clones, nearly 90% of which appear only once. Specimen: peripheral blood. These receptors were taken from a woman aged 40-49 years who had recovered from COVID-19. Both conserved end residues are part of each CDR3. Each record gives: J gene, V gene, CDR3 length, clone size, D gene, CDR3 protein, CDR3 DNA. The D gene is left open where the match is weak. Rows may omit the clone size; those that give it use once, few, many or a size class.

>TRBJ2-1|TRBV4-2|17|.|TRBD2
CASSQDLRGRARNEQFF
TGTGCCAGCAGCCAAGATCTTCGAGGGAGGGCCCGGAATGAGCAGTTCTTC
>TRBJ2-7|TRBV6-1|16|.|TRBD1
CASSETSGTDAYEQYF
TGTGCCAGCAGTGAAACCTCCGGGACAGATGCCTACGAGCAGTACTTC
>TRBJ2-5|TRBV30|14|.|TRBD2
CAWSVSGGLETQYF
TGTGCCTGGAGTGTGTCGGGAGGGCTGGAGACCCAGTACTTC
>TRBJ2-1|TRBV18|16|.|TRBD2
CASSRTSGSVTDEQFF
TGTGCCAGCTCAAGGACTAGCGGGAGTGTTACGGATGAGCAGTTCTTC
>TRBJ1-2|TRBV28|14|.|.
CASSLLRQTYGYTF
TGTGCCAGCAGTTTATTGAGACAGACCTATGGCTACACCTTC
>TRBJ2-7|TRBV5-6|14|.|TRBD1
CASRTGTGSDEQYF
TGTGCCAGCCGAACCGGGACAGGGTCGGACGAGCAGTACTTC
>TRBJ2-1|TRBV16|14|.|TRBD2
CASSQGSGGQLQFF
TGTGCCAGCAGCCAAGGGTCGGGAGGGCAATTACAGTTCTTC
>TRBJ2-1|TRBV12-3/TRBV12-4|13|once|.
CASSSRGDNEQFF
TGTGCCAGCAGTTCCAGGGGAGACAATGAGCAGTTCTTC
>TRBJ1-1|TRBV3-1/TRBV3-2|14|.|.
CASSSHGGITEAFF
TGTGCCAGCAGCTCGCATGGAGGAATTACTGAAGCTTTCTTT
>TRBJ2-2|TRBV30|14|.|.
CAWDVQEGTGELFF
TGTGCCTGGGACGTACAGGAGGGGACCGGGGAGCTGTTTTTT
>TRBJ1-3|TRBV29-1|12|.|.
CSGTGTGNTIYF
TGCAGCGGAACAGGGACCGGAAACACCATATATTTT
>TRBJ1-2|TRBV10-3|15|.|.
CATRQGQPEGYGYTF
TGTGCCACCCGACAAGGACAGCCCGAGGGCTATGGCTACACCTTC
>TRBJ1-5|TRBV27|13|.|.
CASGQRSNQPQHF
TGTGCCAGCGGACAGAGGAGCAATCAGCCCCAGCATTTT
>TRBJ1-2|TRBV27|15|.|.
CASSFMQGPFYGYTF
TGTGCCAGCAGTTTTATGCAGGGCCCCTTCTATGGCTACACCTTC
>TRBJ1-3|TRBV5-4|17|.|.
CASSPDVYPGAGNTIYF
TGTGCCAGCAGCCCCGACGTCTACCCAGGGGCTGGAAACACCATATATTTT
>TRBJ2-7|TRBV6-6|15|.|TRBD2
CASSYHDREVYEQYF
TGTGCCAGCAGTTATCATGATCGGGAGGTCTACGAGCAGTACTTC
>TRBJ2-1|TRBV28|13|.|.
CASLERVRNEQFF
TGTGCCAGCCTGGAGAGGGTCAGGAATGAGCAGTTCTTC
>TRBJ1-1|TRBV5-5|12|.|.
CASSWGQTEAFF
TGTGCCAGCAGCTGGGGGCAAACTGAAGCTTTCTTT
>TRBJ1-4|TRBV7-2|14|.|.
CASSLLGRLEKLFF
TGTGCCAGCAGCTTATTAGGGAGGCTTGAAAAACTGTTTTTT
>TRBJ1-2|TRBV28|14|.|.
CASSLSSGNYGYTF
TGTGCCAGCAGTTTAAGCAGCGGTAACTATGGCTACACCTTC
>TRBJ2-3|TRBV18|17|.|TRBD2
CASSLKALAGAADTQYF
TGTGCCAGCTCACTTAAGGCCCTAGCGGGAGCCGCAGATACGCAGTATTTT
>TRBJ1-5|TRBV18|15|.|TRBD1
CASSLGTGGNQPQHF
TGTGCCAGCTCACTAGGGACAGGGGGAAATCAGCCCCAGCATTTT
>TRBJ2-7|TRBV19|14|.|.
CASTSSVNSYEQYF
TGTGCCAGTACCTCATCGGTGAACTCCTACGAGCAGTACTTC
>TRBJ2-6|TRBV27|19|.|.
CASSLLGGPRFYGANVLTF
TGTGCCAGCAGTTTACTCGGTGGGCCCCGTTTTTATGGGGCCAACGTCCTGACTTTC
>TRBJ1-1|TRBV28|15|once|TRBD1
CASRQGTGGGTEAFF
TGTGCCAGCAGGCAAGGGACAGGGGGAGGCACTGAAGCTTTCTTT
>TRBJ2-7|TRBV6-5|15|.|.
CASSYLVGSAYEQYF
TGTGCCAGCAGTTACTTGGTCGGGTCAGCCTACGAGCAGTACTTC
>TRBJ1-2|TRBV27|14|.|TRBD1
CASIPDRADYGYTF
TGTGCCAGCATTCCCGACAGGGCGGACTATGGCTACACCTTC
>TRBJ2-2|TRBV5-5|19|once|TRBD2
CASSGSLAGVVVDTGELFF
TGTGCCAGCAGCGGATCGCTAGCGGGAGTAGTAGTAGACACCGGGGAGCTGTTTTTT
>TRBJ1-1|TRBV4-1|15|.|.
CASSQAGGRRTEAFF
TGCGCCAGCAGCCAAGCGGGGGGGCGTCGGACTGAAGCTTTCTTT
>TRBJ2-4|TRBV10-3|14|.|TRBD1
CAISPGQSKNIQYF
TGTGCCATCAGCCCGGGACAGTCCAAAAACATTCAGTACTTC
>TRBJ2-7|TRBV6-5|12|.|.
CASSPRDYEQYF
TGTGCCAGCAGTCCCCGGGACTACGAGCAGTACTTC
>TRBJ1-6|TRBV2|17|.|.
CASRGLDLSSYNSPLHF
TGTGCCAGCAGGGGACTGGACTTAAGCTCCTATAATTCACCCCTCCACTTT
>TRBJ1-1|TRBV5-1|12|few|.
CASSLEGGEAFF
TGCGCCAGCAGCCTGGAAGGAGGGGAAGCTTTCTTT
>TRBJ1-4|TRBV18|14|.|.
CASSPVGQGEKLFF
TGTGCCAGCTCACCGGTGGGGCAGGGTGAAAAACTGTTTTTT
>TRBJ1-5|TRBV6-2/TRBV6-3|13|.|.
CASSYVGEQPQHF
TGTGCCAGCAGTTATGTCGGGGAGCAGCCCCAGCATTTT
>TRBJ2-1|TRBV3-1/TRBV3-2|15|.|TRBD2
CASSQVGTSGYEQFF
TGTGCCAGCAGCCAAGTCGGGACTAGTGGCTATGAGCAGTTCTTC
>TRBJ1-5|TRBV6-5|15|.|TRBD1
CASSRGQEANQPQHF
TGTGCCAGCAGCCGCGGACAGGAAGCCAATCAGCCCCAGCATTTT
>TRBJ1-1|TRBV27|16|.|TRBD1
CASSDRTGGVFTEAFF
TGTGCCAGCAGTGATCGGACAGGGGGTGTTTTCACTGAAGCTTTCTTT
>TRBJ2-5|TRBV15|15|.|.
CATSRDTDRSETQYF
TGTGCCACCAGCAGAGATACGGACAGATCAGAGACCCAGTACTTC
>TRBJ1-6|TRBV5-4|14|.|TRBD1
CASSSDRGNSPLHF
TGTGCCAGCAGCTCGGACAGGGGTAATTCACCCCTCCACTTT
>TRBJ1-5|TRBV3-1/TRBV3-2|16|.|.
CASSQGGRESNQPQHF
TGTGCCAGCAGCCAAGGGGGAAGGGAGAGCAATCAGCCCCAGCATTTT
>TRBJ2-1|TRBV5-4|18|.|TRBD2
CASSLYGVAGRSYNEQFF
TGTGCCAGCAGCTTGTACGGGGTAGCGGGACGTTCCTACAATGAGCAGTTCTTC
>TRBJ1-6|TRBV28|14|few|.
CASSLTAGESPLHF
TGTGCCAGCAGTTTAACGGCAGGGGAATCACCCCTCCACTTT
>TRBJ2-5|TRBV5-1|13|.|.
CASSWTPSGTQYF
TGCGCCAGCAGCTGGACTCCCTCGGGGACCCAGTACTTC
>TRBJ2-1|TRBV12-5|13|few|TRBD1
CASDRGPGNEQFF
TGTGCTAGCGACAGGGGGCCAGGCAATGAGCAGTTCTTC
>TRBJ2-7|TRBV28|14|few|TRBD2
CASSPSGGAYEQYF
TGTGCCAGCAGTCCCAGCGGGGGCGCCTACGAGCAGTACTTC
>TRBJ2-1|TRBV7-9|12|.|.
CASSLVSDEQFF
TGTGCCAGCAGCTTAGTTTCGGATGAGCAGTTCTTC
>TRBJ2-7|TRBV19|16|.|.
CASSTPQGRNTYEQYF
TGTGCCAGTAGTACCCCACAGGGACGAAATACCTACGAGCAGTACTTC
>TRBJ2-2|TRBV3-1/TRBV3-2|18|.|.
CASRPTKSPRLVTGELFF
TGTGCCAGCAGACCAACAAAGTCTCCCAGGTTAGTTACCGGGGAGCTGTTTTTT
>TRBJ2-7|TRBV18|15|.|TRBD2
CASSPMGLAVYEQYF
TGTGCCAGCTCACCAATGGGACTAGCGGTCTACGAGCAGTACTTC